The clone carrying this T cell receptor beta chain was observed a few times. Its target is not known. This sample stems from a study of regulatory T cells in long-lasting Graves disease. General study findings and limits: Persistent Graves' patients showed less TCR diversity than newly diagnosed patients showed.

The TCR library was made from RNA extracted from PBMCs. Each CDR3 protein is one row after TCRdb ran MiXCR on the reads. The repertoire holds roughly 1,200 distinct CDR3 sequences, with roughly 51% as singletons. The CDR3 is 16 amino acids. The clonotype comes from a female donor with Graves disease. The sequencing here drew on peripheral blood mononuclear cells (PBMCs), taken with antithyroid drug treatment, in newly diagnosed or persistent Graves disease (not recorded which). The genes are TRBV21-1 and TRBJ2-7. TRBV21-1 is described as a pseudogene. CDR3 amino acids: CASSKYKGRAAYEQYF. DNA of the CDR3: TGTGCCAGCAGCAAGTATAAGGGTCGGGCTGCCTACGAGCAGTACTTC.